The 17 T cell receptor beta chains reported below all come from one sample, sequenced in a study of Tregs in tolerant kidney transplant recipients. Related graft donors supplied nonmyeloablative bone marrow transplants, and mixed chimerism was transient. TCRdb's copy holds only in-frame clones and misses some; the assay was immunoSEQ multiplex PCR. The sample shows 6,000 or so clones, and over 5% sits with its ten largest clones. Here the sequenced sample was CD4+ T cells from blood (PBMCs), taken 6 months after the transplant. Every receptor here comes from a human patient who received a combined kidney and bone marrow transplant. Some T cells may have come from the graft donor.

As regards this clone: The CDR3 is cut off 3 residues early in the read; its end comes from the germline J gene. The rearrangement joins TRBV5-1 to TRBJ2-7, with D hard to call. CDR3 length: 14 amino acids. Germline V gene data show CDR1 as SGHRS and CDR2 as YFSETQ. V lost 1 base and J 0 bases, leaving 8 bases between the germline ends. This CDR3 is CASSLISGSYEQYF. The CDR3 bases that were read are TGCGCCAGCAGCTTGATCTCAGGCTCCTACGAG.

This CDR3 reads CAISETANEKLFF. CDR3 bases read: TGTGCCATCAGTGAAACAGCTAATGAAAAA. V and J are TRBV10-3 and TRBJ1-4, with no clear D. The CDR3 extends 3 residues past the end of the read, so its final part is completed from the germline J gene. CDR1 is ENHRY, CDR2 SYGVKD, per germline. There are 13 residues in the CDR3. V shed 3 bases and J shed 3 bases, with 5 bases lying between them.

To note about this clone: The CDR3 extends 3 residues past the end of the read, so its final part is completed from the germline J gene. The genes are TRBV7-9 and TRBJ2-3; D unresolved. CDR1 is SEHNR, CDR2 FQNEAQ, per germline (reference sequence). The CDR3 totals 13 residues. V was cut by 6 bases and J by 7 bases, with 14 bases left in between. CDR3 protein: CASRSGPVNTQYF. CDR3 DNA (partial): TGTGCCAGCAGGAGTGGGCCCGTCAATACG.

With regard to this clone: Sequencing ends 3 residues short of the CDR3 end; the germline J gene provides the rest. This sequence joins TRBV19 and TRBJ1-2, with TRBD1 matching 10 bases. Germline loops: CDR1 LNHDA, CDR2 SQIVND (reference sequence). Trimming took 6 bases from V and 2 from J; bases not matched to a gene: 9. There are 16 residues in the CDR3. Incomplete CDR3 DNA: TGTGCCAGTAGCCCCGGGGGGACAGGGGAAAACTATGGC. It encodes CASSPGGTGENYG. The whole CDR3 sequence is CASSPGGTGENYGYTF.

This clone is labeled medium-sized based on frequency. Coverage ceases 3 residues before the CDR3 finishes, and the germline J gene fills in the end. V and J are TRBV30 and TRBJ2-4; TRBD2 is a possible D gene (5 bases). Per germline, CDR1 GTSNPN and CDR2 SVGIG (reference sequence). The V and J ends lost 3 bases and 0 bases respectively, with 15 bases between them. The CDR3 runs to 16 residues. The CDR3: CAWSPGEGLAKNIQYF. The CDR3 bases that were read are TGTGCCTGGAGCCCCGGCGAGGGTTTAGCCAAAAACATT. The full variable domain, rest sourced from reference TRBV30 and TRBJ2-4, is SQTIHQWPATLVQPVGSPLSLECTVEGTSNPNLYWYRQAAGRGLQLLFYSVGIGQISSEVPQNLSASRPQDRQFILSSKKLLLSDSGFYLCAWSPGEGLAKNIQYFGAGTRLSVL.

With respect to this clone: Coverage ceases 3 residues before the CDR3 finishes, and the germline J gene fills in the end. The rearrangement joins TRBV9 to TRBJ2-2; D not resolved. Germline CDR1 SGDLS, CDR2 YYNGEE. V was trimmed by 3 bases and J by 0 bases, leaving 12 bases between them. The CDR3 is 16 amino acids. Partial CDR3 DNA: TGTGCCAGCAGCGCGTCTAGTATATCGAACACCGGGGAG. It yields the protein CASSASSISNTGE. The complete CDR3 protein is CASSASSISNTGELFF.

As concerns this clone: From the germline J gene comes the end of the CDR3, since the read stops 3 residues before it. The genes are TRBV4-1 and TRBJ1-1, with unresolved D. The CDR3 is 18 residues long. The V gene's germline CDR1 is MGHRA and CDR2 YSYEKL. Trimming pared 0 bases from V and 0 bases from J, leaving 17 bases between. CDR3 bases read: TGCGCCAGCAGCCAAGATTTTGATGCGATAGATGTGAACACTGAA. It yields the protein CASSQDFDAIDVNTE. From start to end, the CDR3 is CASSQDFDAIDVNTEAFF.

As regards this clone: Coverage ceases 3 residues before the CDR3 finishes, and the germline J gene fills in the end. The chain recombines TRBV28 with TRBJ1-6; maybe TRBD1 (6 bases). This CDR3 spans 15 amino acids. Germline V gene lookup returns CDR1 MDHEN and CDR2 SYDVKM. Trimming pared 4 bases from V and 1 base from J, leaving 8 bases between. This chain's CDR3 is CASSSGVSYNSPLHF. The sequenced part of the CDR3 DNA is TGTGCCAGCAGTTCAGGGGTGTCCTATAATTCACCC.

This clone is labeled medium-sized based on frequency. Read coverage stops 3 residues before the CDR3 terminus; the germline J gene supplies the remainder. J is TRBJ2-3 and V is TRBV5-1; TRBD2 matches 7 bases. There are 17 residues in the CDR3. The germline CDR1 and CDR2 sequences are SGHRS and YFSETQ. The V segment lost 4 bases and the J segment 5 bases; nucleotides outside the gene matches: 16. The DNA read from the CDR3 is TGCGCCAGCAGCCCCCCTCCCGGGCGGGAGTTTATAGATACG. This encodes CASSPPPGREFIDT. The CDR3 as a whole reads CASSPPPGREFIDTQYF.

With regard to this clone: Coverage ceases 3 residues before the CDR3 finishes, and the germline J gene fills in the end. J is TRBJ1-4 and V is TRBV20-1, with 9 nucleotides matching TRBD1. CDR3 length equals 14 residues. In germline, CDR1 is DFQATT, CDR2 SNEGSKA (reference sequence). The trim removed 6 bases at V and 5 bases at J, leaving 7 bases unmatched. The CDR3 protein is CSASTGGVNEKLFF. Incomplete CDR3 DNA: TGCAGTGCCTCAACAGGGGGCGTAAATGAAAAA.

This clone is medium-sized by frequency. From the germline J gene comes the end of the CDR3, since the read stops 3 residues before it. The chain recombines TRBV20-1 with TRBJ1-1, with D uncertain. Trimming left V 1 base short and J 3 bases short, with 15 bases between. There are 15 residues in the CDR3. The germline gives CDR1 DFQATT, CDR2 SNEGSKA (reference sequence). The CDR3 sequence: CSARGPNGLYTEAFF. CDR3 DNA (partial): TGCAGTGCTAGAGGCCCCAACGGACTTTACACTGAA.

Worth noting for this clone: Sequencing ends 3 residues short of the CDR3 end; the germline J gene provides the rest. The chain recombines TRBV11-1 with TRBJ2-1; 12 nucleotides match TRBD2. The CDR3 totals 15 residues. CDR1 SGHAT and CDR2 FQDESV come from the germline V gene (reference sequence). J gave up 7 bases and V 4 bases, and 5 bases lay outside the gene matches. This CDR3 is CASSSTTSGRNEQFF. Incomplete CDR3 DNA: TGTGCCAGCAGCTCAACGACTAGCGGGAGAAATGAG.

The CDR3 reads CASSIAELDTQYF. The DNA read from the CDR3 is TGTGCCAGTAGTATAGCCGAGCTAGATACG. The gene calls are TRBV19 and TRBJ2-3; no reliable D call. The CDR3 end is not reached by the read, which stops 3 residues before it; the germline J gene fills it in. This CDR3 comprises 13 residues. V was clipped by 1 base and J by 5 bases, with 7 bases between them. Germline values: CDR1 LNHDA, CDR2 SQIVND (reference sequence).

Regarding this clone: The read finishes 3 residues shy of the CDR3 end, and the germline J gene is used to complete it. The rearrangement links TRBV4-2 to TRBJ1-1; TRBD1 matches at 8 bases. The trim removed 5 bases at V and 6 bases at J, leaving 8 bases unmatched. Germline loops: CDR1 LGHNA, CDR2 YNFKEQ. CDR3 length: 14 amino acids. The CDR3 sequence is CASSGQGAVSEAFF. The sequenced part of the CDR3 DNA is TGTGCCAGCAGCGGGCAGGGGGCTGTGTCTGAA.

A note on this clone: The read ends 3 residues early relative to the CDR3; the germline J gene fills the gap. The chain is built from TRBV28 and TRBJ1-2; TRBD1 agrees at 12 bases. Germline V gene lookup returns CDR1 MDHEN and CDR2 SYDVKM. CDR3 length: 15 residues. J was trimmed by 6 bases and V by 7 bases; bases with no gene match: 9. Partial CDR3 DNA: TGTGCCAGCACCATGGGGGGGACAGGGGGCGATGGC. This translates into CASTMGGTGGDG. The complete CDR3 sequence is CASTMGGTGGDGYTF.

Incomplete CDR3 DNA: TGTGCCAGCAGTTTATCGCGGGATCAGCCC. This encodes CASSLSRDQP. In full, the CDR3 is CASSLSRDQPQHF. The chain couples TRBV27 to TRBJ1-5, with unresolved D. The read gets to within 3 residues of the CDR3 end, and the germline J gene fills in the rest. CDR1 MNHEY and CDR2 SMNVEV come from the germline V gene (reference sequence). Trimming removed 0 bases from V and 5 bases from J, with 5 bases in between. This CDR3 region has 13 residues.

As concerns this clone: Read sequence stops 3 residues before the CDR3 end, and the germline J gene provides the missing end. The rearrangement joins TRBV19 to TRBJ2-2; TRBD2 aligns across 12 bases. The germline gives CDR1 LNHDA, CDR2 SQIVND (reference sequence). The CDR3 runs to 19 residues. V lost 6 bases and J lost 1; bases outside the gene matches: 12. The CDR3 spells CASSRTASGRARNTGELFF. Partial CDR3 DNA: TGTGCCAGTAGCCGAACCGCTAGCGGGAGGGCACGGAACACCGGGGAG.